This T cell receptor (beta chain) was documented in a study of identical twins. Germline V gene lookup returns CDR1 DFQATT and CDR2 SNEGSKA (reference sequence). Trimming pared 5 bases from V and 4 bases from J, leaving 11 bases between. This CDR3 has 12 residues. Donors uniformly comprised healthy Caucasians. Study outcomes and limitations: Carriage of fewer insertions was seen in abundant cord blood beta clonotypes, whereas memory repertoires showed none. Among out-of-frame alpha sequences shared by twins, low generation probability occurred in excess. The presence of invariant MAIT and iNKT cells could partly confound analyses of zero-insertion sequences.

At least ten counts were recorded for this clonotype. Its antigen remains unknown. Using its own MiXCR run on the 5' RACE reads, TCRdb lists one record per CDR3 protein. The data contain about 690,000 distinct CDR3 sequences, 5.5% to 7.5% of them singletons. This sequence was found in a man younger than 35 in good health. The sequenced sample was naive T cells sorted from blood. The chain uses TRBV20-1 and TRBJ1-2; D unclear. CDR3 protein: CSALWFGYGYTF. CDR3 nucleotide sequence: TGCAGTGCTTTATGGTTCGGCTATGGCTACACCTTC.